This T cell receptor beta chain derives from a study of cytomegalovirus exposure and HLA in healthy donors. Study details: HLA-typed donors were the source of around 85 million unique TCRs held in an early data release.

The CDR3 consists of 14 residues. Deletions cut 5 bases from V and 0 bases from J, with 8 bases between. Germline V CDR1 and CDR2: SEHNR, FQNEAQ (reference sequence). This clone was detected once. What it binds is not known. A multiplex PCR was run with 60 Vbeta primers and 13 Jbeta primers. TCRdb's table, derived via immunoSEQ multiplex PCR, lists solely in-frame clones and lacks some. The table includes tens of thousands of clones, 70% to 80% detected once. Study conclusions and caveats: A later analysis linked a missense variant in DCLRE1C to the trimming of TCR beta V and J genes. A highly shared variant cluster was judged a likely technical artifact.

While unrecorded immune exposures were likely, the donors were nominally healthy when sampled. The material sequenced was PBMCs. The chain links TRBV7-9 to TRBJ1-5; D is unresolved. The TCR comes from a man aged 50-60 years in good health and CMV-seropositive. CDR3 bases: TGTGCCAGCAGCCCTACAGTTAGCAATCAGCCCCAGCATTTT. It is translated as CASSPTVSNQPQHF.